What follows are 30 T cell receptor beta chains derived from one specimen sequenced in a study of blood T cells in healthy people across ages. Sample-barcoded 5' priming and a J-beta primer mix drove a second PCR of 7 to 11 cycles. TCRdb recomputed calls from the 5' RACE reads with MiXCR, one row per CDR3 protein. The sample holds 350,000 to 450,000 distinct CDR3 sequences, roughly half seen once. Sample: blood. The receptors were sampled from a man in his sixties in good health.

This clonotype occurred once. The chain recombines TRBV2 with TRBJ1-6, with D hard to call. This CDR3 has 13 residues. The germline CDR1 and CDR2 sequences are SNHLY and FYNNEI. V was cut by 7 bases and J by 7 bases, with 11 bases left in between. CDR3 in DNA: TGTGCCAGCATGGGGAACGCAAATTCACCCCTCCACTTT. Residues: CASMGNANSPLHF.

This clonotype occurred a few times. The V and J genes are TRBV20-1 and TRBJ2-7; no clear D gene. CDR1 is DFQATT and CDR2 is SNEGSKA in the germline V gene (reference sequence). The V and J ends lost 3 bases and 6 bases respectively, with 15 bases between them. The CDR3 extends over 13 amino acids. This CDR3 is CSARGQAIFEQYF. In DNA, the CDR3 is TGCAGTGCTAGGGGCCAGGCCATTTTCGAGCAGTACTTC.

The gene calls are TRBV10-3 and TRBJ2-3, with 12 bases matching TRBD2. Germline loops: CDR1 ENHRY, CDR2 SYGVKD. The CDR3 length is 16 residues. After removal of 3 bases from V and 2 bases from J, the junction contained 3 bases not matched to a gene. CDR3 in amino acids: CAISEGLAGITDTQYF. CDR3 DNA sequence: TGTGCCATCAGTGAAGGACTAGCGGGGATCACAGATACGCAGTATTTT.

In this sample, this clonotype turned up a few times. V is TRBV12-3 or TRBV12-4 and J is TRBJ2-1; the match to TRBD2 covers 10 bases. Trimming removed 7 bases from V and 6 bases from J; junction bases left unmatched: 15. The CDR3 contains 17 residues. DNA for the CDR3: TGTGCCAGCACCTCACCTTGGGAACTAGCGGGAACCAATGAGCAGTTCTTC. It yields the protein CASTSPWELAGTNEQFF.

This chain joins TRBV28 and TRBJ2-7; perhaps TRBD1 as D (6 bases). The CDR3 loop spans 16 amino acids. The germline V and J ends were trimmed by 4 bases and 1 base, with 17 bases remaining between them. Germline CDR1 is MDHEN and CDR2 is SYDVKM. The CDR3 reads CASSSPSGRGSYEQYF. DNA of the CDR3: TGTGCCAGCAGTTCCCCTTCGGGTAGGGGGTCCTACGAGCAGTACTTC. The full variable domain, completed using reference TRBV28 and TRBJ2-7, is DVKVTQSSRYLVKRTGEKVFLECVQDMDHENMFWYRQDPGLGLRLIYFSYDVKMKEKGDIPEGYSVSREKKERFSLILESASTNQTSMYLCASSSPSGRGSYEQYFGPGTRLTVT.

This clonotype occurred once. The chain uses TRBV6-2 or TRBV6-3 and TRBJ2-7; D is perhaps TRBD1 (5 bases). With 5 bases removed from V and 6 bases from J, the gap between germline ends came to 14 bases. Per the germline V gene, CDR1 is MNHEY and CDR2 is SVGEGT. This CDR3 has 13 amino acids. CDR3 in amino acids: CASSQGDRPEQYF. Here the CDR3 DNA reads TGTGCCAGCAGTCAAGGCGACAGACCCGAGCAGTACTTC.

J is TRBJ1-1 and V is TRBV6-5, with D unclear. Germline CDR1 and CDR2: MNHEY and SVGAGI. The CDR3 length is 15 residues. Trimming took off 0 bases at V and 6 bases at J, with 14 bases between the two ends. The CDR3 coding sequence is TGTGCCAGCAGTTACTCGGATCGGGCTGGCGCTGAAGCTTTCTTT. It codes for CASSYSDRAGAEAFF.

The rearrangement joins TRBV5-1 to TRBJ1-4; 11 nucleotides agree with TRBD1. Germline-derived CDR1 and CDR2 are SGHRS and YFSETQ. The CDR3 totals 15 residues. V was clipped by 4 bases and J by 5 bases; unmatched bases: 4. The CDR3 loop reads CASSPRDRGNEKLFF. In DNA form, the CDR3 reads TGCGCCAGCAGCCCCCGGGACAGGGGGAATGAAAAACTGTTTTTT.

This clonotype came up many times. This chain uses TRBV20-1 with TRBJ2-7; 7 positions match TRBD2. The CDR3 runs 14 residues. Trimming cost V 2 bases and J 2 bases; bases outside gene matches: 6. Germline CDR1 reads DFQATT; CDR2 reads SNEGSKA (reference sequence). CDR3 sequence: CSARSGGLPYEQYF. The CDR3 DNA reads as TGCAGTGCTAGATCGGGAGGTTTGCCCTACGAGCAGTACTTC.

Details on this clonotype: A much larger clonotype is one base distant, so this may be a read error. The CDR3 DNA follows: TGTGCCAGCAGTCCAAGCGGGAGCCCCTACAATGAGCAGTTCTTC. Translated: CASSPSGSPYNEQFF. This chain joins TRBV2 and TRBJ2-1; 8 bases map to TRBD2. The J segment lost 2 bases and the V segment lost 5 bases, leaving 5 bases of the junction unmatched. This CDR3 is built from 15 residues. Germline-derived CDR1 and CDR2 are SNHLY and FYNNEI.

The V and J genes are TRBV20-1 and TRBJ1-1; 7 nucleotides line up with TRBD1. There are 15 residues in the CDR3. J lost 1 base, V lost 1 base, and 6 bases had no gene match. The germline V gene encodes CDR1 DFQATT and CDR2 SNEGSKA (reference sequence). In DNA form, the CDR3 reads TGCAGTGCTAGAGCCGGACAGGTAACGAACACTGAAGCTTTCTTT. Amino acids: CSARAGQVTNTEAFF.

The chain combines TRBV6-2 or TRBV6-3 with TRBJ2-7, with D perhaps matching TRBD2 (7 bases). There are 15 residues in the CDR3. Germline CDR1 is MNHEY and CDR2 is SVGEGT. Trimming took off 6 bases at V and 3 bases at J, with 18 bases between the two ends. CDR3 bases: TGTGCCAGCAGAAGGAGCGGGACACGCGGCTACGAGCAGTACTTC. Translated: CASRRSGTRGYEQYF.

The V and J genes are TRBV7-9 and TRBJ2-3; D might be TRBD2 (5 bases). Trimming took off 1 base at V and 4 bases at J, with 15 bases between the two ends. The CDR3 is made up of 16 amino acids. The germline CDR1 and CDR2 sequences are SEHNR and FQNEAQ (reference sequence). CDR3 nucleotides: TGTGCCAGCAGCTTAGTCCTAGCTGACTCCGCAGATACGCAGTATTTT. Its protein product is CASSLVLADSADTQYF. The variable domain in full, with the rest retrieved from reference TRBV7-9 and TRBJ2-3, is DTGVSQNPRHKITKRGQNVTFRCDPISEHNRLYWYRQTLGQGPEFLTYFQNEAQLEKSRLLSDRFSAERPKGSFSTLEIQRTEQGDSAMYLCASSLVLADSADTQYFGPGTRLTVL.

The chain couples TRBV5-1 to TRBJ1-2, with 10 bases matching TRBD1. This CDR3 is 15 amino acids long. Trimming removed 0 bases from V and 8 bases from J; junction bases left unmatched: 7. In germline, CDR1 is SGHRS, CDR2 YFSETQ. The CDR3 protein is CASSLGATGGEGYTF. In nucleotides, the CDR3 is TGCGCCAGCAGCTTGGGGGCGACAGGGGGCGAGGGCTACACCTTC.

This chain joins TRBV14 and TRBJ2-3; 9 positions match TRBD2. CDR3 length equals 17 residues. CDR1 and CDR2 from the germline V gene are SGHDN and FVKESK. The trim removed 0 bases at V and 5 bases at J, leaving 9 bases unmatched. The CDR3 DNA follows: TGTGCCAGCAGCCAAGATCGTTGGGCTAGCGGGAAAGATACGCAGTATTTT. Amino acid sequence: CASSQDRWASGKDTQYF. Complete variable domain (other parts from reference TRBV14 and TRBJ2-3): EAGVTQFPSHSVIEKGQTVTLRCDPISGHDNLYWYRRVMGKEIKFLLHFVKESKQDESGMPNNRFLAERTGGTYSTLKVQPAELEDSGVYFCASSQDRWASGKDTQYFGPGTRLTVL.

V and J are TRBV29-1 and TRBJ2-5; TRBD1 matches 9 bases. Gene TRBJ2-7 matches the end of the DNA better, so the J call may be wrong. The CDR3 is 13 residues long. CDR1 SQVTM and CDR2 ANQGSEA come from the germline V gene. CDR3 loop: CSSERRQGDEQYF. In nucleotides, the CDR3 is TGCAGCTCCGAAAGGCGACAGGGGGACGAGCAGTACTTC.

This clonotype was counted a few times. The V gene is TRBV7-2, the J gene TRBJ2-5; D remains unclear. The J call may be wrong; the DNA end is better matched by TRBJ2-7. There are 14 residues in the CDR3. Germline V gives CDR1 SGHTA, CDR2 FQGNSA. The CDR3 loop reads CASSFSESSYEQYF. CDR3 DNA: TGTGCCAGCAGCTTTTCAGAAAGCTCCTACGAGCAGTACTTC.

The chain combines TRBV12-3 or TRBV12-4 with TRBJ1-2; D unclear. The V and J ends lost 5 bases and 4 bases respectively, with 14 bases between them. CDR3 length: 14 residues. The CDR3 is CASSPARVSYGYTF. CDR3 coding DNA: TGTGCCAGCAGTCCAGCTAGGGTTAGCTATGGCTACACCTTC.

Comments on this clonotype: The germline gene is not matched at one end of the junction; a read error may be the cause. The J gene is TRBJ2-3, the V gene TRBV29-1; D is uncertain. The V gene's germline CDR1 is SQVTM and CDR2 ANQGSEA. The CDR3 length is 14 residues. The CDR3: CGVPLGGNIDTQYF. The DNA of the CDR3 is TGCGGCGTCCCCCTCGGTGGTAACATAGATACGCAGTATTTT.

The V gene is TRBV27, the J gene TRBJ2-3; D is unclear. The germline gives CDR1 MNHEY, CDR2 SMNVEV (reference sequence). The CDR3 is made up of 18 amino acids. Trimming took 2 bases from V and 1 from J, leaving 19 bases between them. The CDR3 here is CASSLRRRAIVGTDTQYF. The CDR3 DNA is TGTGCCAGCAGTTTAAGGCGACGGGCTATCGTGGGCACAGATACGCAGTATTTT.

This clonotype occurred a few times. The V gene is TRBV6-2 or TRBV6-3, the J gene TRBJ2-3, with 8 nucleotides matching TRBD2. CDR1 is MNHEY, CDR2 SVGEGT, per germline. The junction had 9 bases not matched to a gene; V was cut back by 4 bases and J by 0 bases. This CDR3 contains 17 residues. The CDR3 region is CASSWRGSGDSTDTQYF. The CDR3 DNA follows: TGTGCCAGCAGTTGGCGGGGTAGCGGGGATAGCACAGATACGCAGTATTTT.

The chain links TRBV7-2 to TRBJ2-1, with D possibly called TRBD1 or TRBD2 (6 bases each). Deletions cut 5 bases from V and 5 bases from J, with 16 bases between. The CDR3 runs 15 residues. Germline-derived CDR1 and CDR2 are SGHTA and FQGNSA. In DNA form, the CDR3 reads TGTGCCAGCAGCCTTAGCTGGGGGGCCCACAATGAGCAGTTCTTC. This codes for CASSLSWGAHNEQFF.

This clonotype showed up just a few times. The chain combines TRBV10-3 with TRBJ1-2; 7 bases are a match to TRBD1. The germline gives CDR1 ENHRY, CDR2 SYGVKD. The J segment lost 0 bases and the V segment lost 6 bases, leaving 7 bases of the junction unmatched. The CDR3 has 15 residues. Written as DNA, the CDR3 is TGTGCCATCAGAAGACAGGGAGAGGCTAACTATGGCTACACCTTC. Residues: CAIRRQGEANYGYTF.

The chain recombines TRBV6-1 with TRBJ2-1, with 10 bases identical to TRBD2. The CDR3 has 17 amino acids. V trimming: 6 bases; J trimming: 5 bases; junction bases outside the gene matches: 13. Germline V gives CDR1 MNHNS, CDR2 SASEGT. The CDR3 nucleotides read TGTGCCAGCAGCCCCCTAAGGGGGACTAGCGACAACAATGAGCAGTTCTTC. This translates into CASSPLRGTSDNNEQFF.

The sample holds many counts of this clonotype. The chain joins TRBV11-2 to TRBJ2-7; D possibly corresponds to TRBD2 (7 bases). V was pared by 6 bases and J by 1 base, with 19 bases between. The germline CDR1 and CDR2 sequences are SGHAT and FQNNGV. The CDR3 runs 16 residues. Here the CDR3 reads CASSWAKGGLSYEQYF. The CDR3, as DNA: TGTGCCAGCAGTTGGGCAAAGGGGGGGCTGTCCTACGAGCAGTACTTC.

The rearrangement joins TRBV7-6 to TRBJ2-6; D not certain. Looked up from germline, CDR1 is SGHVS and CDR2 is FNYEAQ. The CDR3 has 17 amino acids. V was trimmed by 1 base and J by 0 bases, leaving 10 bases between them. As DNA, the CDR3 is TGTGCCAGCAGCTTAGTTGTCTGGGGCTCTGGGGCCAACGTCCTGACTTTC. Translated: CASSLVVWGSGANVLTF.

The chain joins TRBV12-3 or TRBV12-4 to TRBJ1-6; no definite D call. The CDR3 extends over 15 amino acids. The V end was cut by 5 bases, the J end by 8 bases, with 16 bases between. CDR3 loop: CASSDWTVGDSPLHF. Written as DNA, the CDR3 is TGTGCCAGCAGTGATTGGACGGTTGGGGATTCACCCCTCCACTTT.

The J gene is TRBJ2-1, the V gene TRBV24-1, with D hard to call. Germline V gene sequence: CDR1 KGHDR, CDR2 SFDVKD. Trimming shortened V by 6 bases and J by 3 bases, and 11 bases separated the two germline ends. This CDR3 has 14 residues. The CDR3 sequence is CATSKEADYNEQFF. The CDR3 DNA reads TGTGCCACCAGTAAAGAGGCCGACTACAATGAGCAGTTCTTC.

This clonotype occurred once. A read error may be the cause here, since a much bigger clone is one base away. This chain uses TRBV6-1 with TRBJ2-3, with 7 positions matching TRBD2. Germline V gives CDR1 MNHNS, CDR2 SASEGT. The CDR3 length is 15 residues. This CDR3 is CASSSGTTSTDTRYF. In DNA, the CDR3 is TGTGCCAGCAGTAGCGGGACTACATCCACAGATACGCGGTATTTT.

This clonotype has only a few counts. The chain has TRBV20-1 and TRBJ2-1; 8 bases agree with TRBD2. Germline values: CDR1 DFQATT, CDR2 SNEGSKA (reference sequence). This CDR3 spans 15 amino acids. Unmatched junction bases numbered 8, after V lost 0 bases and J lost 7 bases. The CDR3 loop reads CSARDSGAGANEQFF. CDR3 nucleotide sequence: TGCAGTGCTAGAGATAGCGGGGCGGGAGCGAATGAGCAGTTCTTC.